Following are 17 T cell receptor beta chains from one sample sequenced in a study of cytomegalovirus exposure and HLA in healthy donors (dated by TCRdb to about 2017). Library construction relied on the immunoSEQ multiplex PCR assay. For the multiplex PCR, a mixture combining 60 forward primers for TCR Vbeta segments and 13 reverse primers for TCR Jbeta segments was used. TCRdb retrieved this table from immuneACCESS and kept in-frame rearrangements only. Not all clones are present; in checked studies, unresolved V genes account for under half, and no reason is known for the remainder. This sample lists a few hundred thousand clones; about 90% were detected once. The ten most abundant clones make up approximately 2.2% of the sample. The source material was PBMCs. These receptor sequences come from a woman aged 18 to 35 in good health and CMV-seronegative.

Only one count was recorded for this clone. The chain couples TRBV6-5 to TRBJ2-5, with TRBD2 identical over 10 bases. The CDR3 consists of 16 residues. CDR1 and CDR2 from the germline V gene are MNHEY and SVGAGI. The junction had 8 bases not matched to a gene; V was cut back by 4 bases and J by 3 bases. The CDR3 spells CASSSSGLAREETQYF. CDR3 nucleotides: TGTGCCAGCAGTTCGTCGGGACTAGCGAGGGAAGAGACCCAGTACTTC.

The rearrangement links TRBV2 to TRBJ2-7; 7 positions agree with TRBD1. The germline CDR1 and CDR2 sequences are SNHLY and FYNNEI. This CDR3 region has 12 residues. J gave up 2 bases and V 9 bases, and 4 bases lay outside the gene matches. CDR3 bases: TGTGCCAGTTCACAGGGGACCTACGAGCAGTACTTC. Its protein is CASSQGTYEQYF.

This chain connects TRBV2 to TRBJ1-1; TRBD1 aligns across 7 bases. After removal of 4 bases from V and 1 base from J, the junction contained 3 bases not matched to a gene. Germline-derived CDR1 and CDR2 are SNHLY and FYNNEI. This CDR3 spans 14 amino acids. The CDR3 reads CASSGQGGNTEAFF. The CDR3 coding sequence is TGTGCCAGCAGTGGACAGGGCGGGAACACTGAAGCTTTCTTT.

The chain joins TRBV14 to TRBJ2-3, with 7 bases lining up with TRBD2. Germline CDR1 and CDR2: SGHDN and FVKESK. V trimming: 4 bases; J trimming: 5 bases; junction bases outside the gene matches: 6. The CDR3 has 14 residues. This CDR3 reads CASSPRTGGDTQYF. For the CDR3, the DNA is TGTGCCAGCAGCCCCAGGACGGGGGGAGATACGCAGTATTTT.

The chain joins TRBV9 to TRBJ2-2, with D perhaps TRBD2 (6 bases). V was pared by 0 bases and J by 0 bases, with 6 bases between. The CDR3 spans 15 residues. Germline-derived CDR1 and CDR2 are SGDLS and YYNGEE. In nucleotides, the CDR3 is TGTGCCAGCAGCGTAGGGGGGGCGAACACCGGGGAGCTGTTTTTT. Protein sequence: CASSVGGANTGELFF.

The chain recombines TRBV9 with TRBJ2-7; tentative D call: TRBD2 (5 bases). Germline V gene lookup returns CDR1 SGDLS and CDR2 YYNGEE. Trimming removed 2 bases at V and 6 bases at J, with 12 bases between. The CDR3 has 13 amino acids. The CDR3 here is CASSVSGIGEQYF. The CDR3 DNA sequence: TGTGCCAGCAGCGTTTCGGGGATCGGCGAGCAGTACTTC.

The chain has TRBV7-3 and TRBJ2-1, with 7 bases aligning to TRBD1. The V segment lost 5 bases and the J segment 6 bases; nucleotides outside the gene matches: 7. From germline, CDR1 is SGHTA and CDR2 FQGTGA. The CDR3 totals 14 residues. The CDR3 DNA reads TGTGCCAGCAGCCGGGTGTGGGACAGCAATGAGCAGTTCTTC. Translated: CASSRVWDSNEQFF.

The chain carries TRBV5-5 and TRBJ2-2, with D possibly matching TRBD2 (6 bases). The ends were cut back, 2 bases at V and 2 bases at J, with 10 bases in the middle. The CDR3 has 15 amino acids. CDR1 is SGHKS, CDR2 YYEKEE, per germline (reference sequence). The CDR3 nucleotides read TGTGCCAGCAGCTTTTTCGGGGGTAACACCGGGGAGCTGTTTTTT. Its protein product is CASSFFGGNTGELFF.

The genes are TRBV7-8 and TRBJ1-1, with 7 positions matching TRBD1. J lost 2 bases, V lost 3 bases, and 3 bases had no gene match. Germline V gene data show CDR1 as SGHVS and CDR2 as FQNEAQ. CDR3 size: 14 residues. In DNA form, the CDR3 reads TGTGCCAGCAGCTTCAGACAGGGCAACACTGAAGCTTTCTTT. Its protein is CASSFRQGNTEAFF.

The chain carries TRBV10-1 and TRBJ2-7, with a possible D match to TRBD1 (6 bases). Germline lookup yields CDR1 WNHNN and CDR2 SYGVQD (reference sequence). Trimming took 6 bases from V and 0 from J, leaving 18 bases between them. The CDR3 totals 16 residues. The CDR3 is CASSQKQGPASYEQYF. The CDR3 DNA follows: TGCGCCAGCAGCCAAAAACAGGGACCGGCCTCCTACGAGCAGTACTTC.

On this clone itself: At one end, the junction sequence differs from germline, possibly due to a read error. Other nucleotide sequences in the sample specify the same CDR3. This chain links TRBV4-2 with TRBJ1-6; tentative D call: TRBD1 (5 bases). Germline V gives CDR1 LGHNA, CDR2 YNFKEQ. CDR3 size: 18 residues. The CDR3 DNA reads TGTGCCAGCAGCCAAGAGACAGCGGGAGGGAAGTATAATTCCCCCCTCCACTTT. It specifies CASSQETAGGKYNSPLHF.

The V call is TRBV10-3, the J call TRBJ1-4; D gene uncertain. V dropped 4 bases and J dropped 8 bases, with 11 bases sitting between them. Germline assignment: CDR1 ENHRY and CDR2 SYGVKD. The CDR3 runs to 13 residues. The CDR3 DNA reads TGTGCCATCAGTGCGTGGGAGGACGAAAAACTGTTTTTT. Its translation: CAISAWEDEKLFF.

The V and J genes are TRBV9 and TRBJ2-3; 13 bases match TRBD2. J gave up 4 bases and V 4 bases, and 12 bases lay outside the gene matches. This CDR3 spans 18 amino acids. Germline V gene data show CDR1 as SGDLS and CDR2 as YYNGEE. CDR3 nucleotides: TGTGCCAGCAGCCTGACTAGCGGGGGGCTGTTTCTAGCAGATACGCAGTATTTT. It codes for CASSLTSGGLFLADTQYF.

The chain is built from TRBV7-2 and TRBJ1-2; D possibly corresponds to TRBD1 (5 bases). CDR3 size: 13 residues. The germline V and J ends were trimmed by 1 base and 8 bases, with 11 bases remaining between them. Germline lookup yields CDR1 SGHTA and CDR2 FQGNSA. The CDR3 region is CASSLGREGGYTF. Here the CDR3 DNA reads TGTGCCAGCAGCTTAGGGAGGGAGGGGGGCTACACCTTC.

V usage is TRBV5-1 and J usage is TRBJ2-6; D gene ambiguous. This CDR3 is built from 17 residues. CDR1 and CDR2 (germline): SGHRS, YFSETQ. With 2 bases removed from V and 0 bases from J, the gap between germline ends came to 12 bases. The CDR3 region has the DNA TGCGCCAGCAGCTTTCAAGACGGGTTCTCTGGGGCCAACGTCCTGACTTTC. Amino acid sequence: CASSFQDGFSGANVLTF.

On this clone itself: The conserved closing phenylalanine or tryptophan is absent in this CDR3, likely reflecting a read error. The V gene is TRBV6-1, the J gene TRBJ2-7; 7 bases fit TRBD1. The CDR3 runs 13 residues. Germline V gene data show CDR1 as MNHNS and CDR2 as SASEGT. V gave up 7 bases and J gave up 3 bases; unmatched junction bases: 6. CDR3 loop: CASNLDRNYEQYL. The DNA for the CDR3 is TGTGCCAGCAACCTGGACAGGAACTACGAGCAGTACCTC.

V and J are TRBV2 and TRBJ2-3; D is possibly TRBD2 (5 bases). The germline gives CDR1 SNHLY, CDR2 FYNNEI. Trimming took 8 bases from V and 3 from J, leaving 9 bases between them. This CDR3 is built from 12 residues. CDR3 DNA: TGTGCCAGCGTTCGGGGTACAGATACGCAGTATTTT. Protein sequence: CASVRGTDTQYF.